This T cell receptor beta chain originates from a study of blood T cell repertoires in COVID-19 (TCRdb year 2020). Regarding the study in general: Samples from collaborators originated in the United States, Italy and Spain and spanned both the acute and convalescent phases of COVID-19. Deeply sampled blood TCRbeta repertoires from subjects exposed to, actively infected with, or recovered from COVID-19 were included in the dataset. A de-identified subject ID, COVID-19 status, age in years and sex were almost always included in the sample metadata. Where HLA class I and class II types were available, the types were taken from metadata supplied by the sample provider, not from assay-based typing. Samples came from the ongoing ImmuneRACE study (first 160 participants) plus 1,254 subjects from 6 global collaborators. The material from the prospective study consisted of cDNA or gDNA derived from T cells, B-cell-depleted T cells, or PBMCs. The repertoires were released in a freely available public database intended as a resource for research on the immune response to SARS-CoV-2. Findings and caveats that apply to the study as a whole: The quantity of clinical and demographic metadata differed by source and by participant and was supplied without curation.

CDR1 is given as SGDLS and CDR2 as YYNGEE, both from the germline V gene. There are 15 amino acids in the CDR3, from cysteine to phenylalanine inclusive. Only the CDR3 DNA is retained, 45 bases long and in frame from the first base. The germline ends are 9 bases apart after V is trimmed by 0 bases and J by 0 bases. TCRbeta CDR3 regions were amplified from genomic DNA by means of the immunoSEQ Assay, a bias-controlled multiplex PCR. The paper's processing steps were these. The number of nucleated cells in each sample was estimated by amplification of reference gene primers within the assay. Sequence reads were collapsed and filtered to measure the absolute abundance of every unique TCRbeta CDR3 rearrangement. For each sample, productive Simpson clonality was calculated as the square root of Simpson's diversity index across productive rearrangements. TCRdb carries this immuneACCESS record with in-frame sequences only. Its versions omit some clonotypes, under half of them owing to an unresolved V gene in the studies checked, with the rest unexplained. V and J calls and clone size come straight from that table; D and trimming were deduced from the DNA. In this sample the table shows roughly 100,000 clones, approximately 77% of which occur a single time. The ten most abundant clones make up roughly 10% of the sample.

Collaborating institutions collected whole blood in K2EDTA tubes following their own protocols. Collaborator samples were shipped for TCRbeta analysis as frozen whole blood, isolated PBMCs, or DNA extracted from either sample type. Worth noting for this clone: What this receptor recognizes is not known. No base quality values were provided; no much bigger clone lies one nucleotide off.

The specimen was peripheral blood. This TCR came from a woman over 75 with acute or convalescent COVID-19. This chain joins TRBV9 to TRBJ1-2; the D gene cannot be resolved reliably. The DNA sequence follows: TGTGCCAGCAGCGTAGAGACCGGGACTAACTATGGCTACACCTTC. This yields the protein CASSVETGTNYGYTF.